One sample yielded the 18 T cell receptor beta chains listed below, sequenced in a study of OX40 agonist ivuxolimab in advanced cancers. Here immunoSEQ multiplex PCR was the method, and the copy in TCRdb shows in-frame clones only, minus some. This sample carries tens of thousands of clones, about 90% of them seen once, and the ten largest clones take over 3.5%. This specimen was CD4+ or CD8+ T cells sorted from blood, taken in a trial of the OX40 agonist ivuxolimab. Every receptor here comes from an adult with an advanced solid tumor such as melanoma, head and neck, liver or kidney cancer.

This rearrangement joins TRBV9 to TRBJ2-1, with 7 bases aligning to TRBD1. This CDR3 is built from 15 residues. The junction had 8 bases not matched to a gene; V was cut back by 0 bases and J by 8 bases. Germline V gene data show CDR1 as SGDLS and CDR2 as YYNGEE. CDR3: CASSVEGAVIDEQFF. In nucleotides, the CDR3 is TGTGCCAGCAGCGTAGAGGGGGCGGTGATCGATGAGCAGTTCTTC.

This clone was observed once. This rearrangement joins TRBV4-1 to TRBJ1-1, with no clear D. Germline CDR1 MGHRA, CDR2 YSYEKL. Trimming stripped 2 bases from V and 4 bases from J, with 11 bases between. The CDR3 loop spans 14 amino acids. The CDR3: CASSQRIGTTEAFF. CDR3 nucleotides: TGCGCCAGCAGCCAACGTATCGGAACCACTGAAGCTTTCTTT.

CDR3 nucleotide sequence: TGTGCCAGCAGCCAAACCGGGACTCCGCCCGGCTACGAGCAGTACTTC. It translates to CASSQTGTPPGYEQYF. The chain couples TRBV4-2 to TRBJ2-7, with D tentatively TRBD2 (6 bases). Deletions cut 2 bases from V and 3 bases from J, with 17 bases between. This CDR3 is 16 amino acids long. The germline V gene encodes CDR1 LGHNA and CDR2 YNFKEQ.

The chain carries TRBV7-8 and TRBJ2-7; tentative D call: TRBD1 (5 bases). This CDR3 is built from 12 residues. Trimming stripped 5 bases from V and 7 bases from J, with 12 bases between. Germline V CDR1 and CDR2: SGHVS, FQNEAQ. CDR3 DNA sequence: TGTGCCAGCAGCCCCGACCGACAGGAGCAGTACGTC. Translated, it gives CASSPDRQEQYV.

V and J are TRBV28 and TRBJ2-7; D gene ambiguous. This CDR3 spans 11 amino acids. V was shortened by 4 bases and J by 3 bases, with 4 bases between the two germline ends. Germline CDR1 MDHEN, CDR2 SYDVKM. CDR3 DNA: TGTGCCAGCAGTTATAACTACGAGCAGTACTTC. It specifies CASSYNYEQYF.

V and J are TRBV5-1 and TRBJ2-1; 9 positions agree with TRBD2. Per germline, CDR1 SGHRS and CDR2 YFSETQ. The CDR3 totals 16 residues. With 4 bases clipped from V and 0 bases from J, the junction kept 5 bases outside the gene matches. In DNA, the CDR3 is TGCGCCAGCAGCAACAGCGGGGGGAGCTCCTACAATGAGCAGTTCTTC. Translated, it gives CASSNSGGSSYNEQFF. Filled out from reference TRBV5-1 and TRBJ2-1, the complete variable domain reads KAGVTQTPRYLIKTRGQQVTLSCSPISGHRSVSWYQQTPGQGLQFLFEYFSETQRNKGNFPGRFSGRQFSNSRSEMNVSTLELGDSALYLCASSNSGGSSYNEQFFGPGTRLTVL.

This chain links TRBV4-2 with TRBJ2-3; D ambiguous. Trimming removed 0 bases at V and 5 bases at J, with 3 bases between. Germline loops: CDR1 LGHNA, CDR2 YNFKEQ. The CDR3 sequence is 12 residues long. CDR3 sequence reads: CASSQEGDTQYF. CDR3 bases: TGTGCCAGCAGCCAAGAGGGAGATACGCAGTATTTT.

This chain connects TRBV2 to TRBJ2-3; 9 bases fit TRBD1. Looked up from germline, CDR1 is SNHLY and CDR2 is FYNNEI. This CDR3 spans 17 amino acids. Trimming at V came to 6 bases and at J to 6 bases, leaving 16 bases not matched to a gene. The DNA for the CDR3 is TGTGCCAGCAGCGTAGGGGGAACAGGGGGCAGTAGGGATACGCAGTATTTT. This sequence encodes CASSVGGTGGSRDTQYF.

The chain links TRBV7-8 to TRBJ2-2; 9 bases map to TRBD1. V trimming: 5 bases; J trimming: 3 bases; junction bases outside the gene matches: 4. The germline V gene has CDR1 SGHVS and CDR2 FQNEAQ. This CDR3 comprises 15 residues. CDR3 residues: CASSLGQGYTGELFF. CDR3 DNA sequence: TGTGCCAGCAGCCTGGGACAGGGATACACCGGGGAGCTGTTTTTT. Using reference TRBV7-8 and TRBJ2-2 for the parts outside the CDR3, the full variable domain is GAGVSQSPRYKVAKRGQDVALRCDPISGHVSLFWYQQALGQGPEFLTYFQNEAQLDKSGLPSDRFFAERPEGSVSTLKIQRTQQEDSAVYLCASSLGQGYTGELFFGEGSRLTVL.

The V call is TRBV27, the J call TRBJ1-3; perhaps TRBD1 as D (5 bases). With 3 bases removed from V and 0 bases from J, the gap between germline ends came to 9 bases. The CDR3 extends over 15 amino acids. Germline V gene sequence: CDR1 MNHEY, CDR2 SMNVEV (reference sequence). CDR3 sequence (DNA): TGTGCCAGCAGTTTTGACGGGGCCTCTGGAAACACCATATATTTT. Amino acids: CASSFDGASGNTIYF.

The chain uses TRBV5-1 and TRBJ2-1; 13 nucleotides agree with TRBD2. Trimming removed 7 bases from V and 7 bases from J; junction bases left unmatched: 8. The CDR3 contains 15 residues. The germline V gene has CDR1 SGHRS and CDR2 YFSETQ. The CDR3 spells CASRTSGGHRNEQFF. The DNA for the CDR3 is TGCGCCAGCCGGACTAGCGGGGGCCACAGGAATGAGCAGTTCTTC.

The CDR3 loop reads CASRHFVDSGNTIYF. CDR3 DNA: TGTGCCAGCCGACACTTCGTCGACTCTGGAAACACCATATATTTT. The chain recombines TRBV19 with TRBJ1-3; no definite D call. V gave up 9 bases and J gave up 0 bases, with 15 bases separating them. Germline CDR1 LNHDA, CDR2 SQIVND (reference sequence). The CDR3 is 15 amino acids.

The chain recombines TRBV7-2 with TRBJ2-7; D call uncertain. V was pared by 7 bases and J by 2 bases, with 9 bases between. Germline CDR1 and CDR2: SGHTA and FQGNSA. The CDR3 length is 12 residues. CDR3 sequence (DNA): TGTGCCAGCACCTATAACCCCTACGAGCAGTACTTC. This sequence encodes CASTYNPYEQYF. Full variable domain (remainder filled in from reference TRBV7-2 and TRBJ2-7): GAGVSQSPSNKVTEKGKDVELRCDPISGHTALYWYRQSLGQGLEFLIYFQGNSAPDKSGLPSDRFSAERTGGSVSTLTIQRTQQEDSAVYLCASTYNPYEQYFGPGTRLTVT.

The chain has TRBV5-1 and TRBJ2-7; 15 bases fit TRBD2. CDR1 and CDR2 from the germline V gene are SGHRS and YFSETQ. V dropped 2 bases and J dropped 6; count of bases not matched to a gene: 6. The CDR3 is 16 amino acids. For the CDR3, the DNA is TGCGCCAGCAGCTTAGGTCCGGGACTAGCGGGAGGCGAGCAGTACTTC. Translating gives CASSLGPGLAGGEQYF.

The chain carries TRBV27 and TRBJ1-4; D is ambiguous. The CDR3 has 14 residues. Per the germline V gene, CDR1 is MNHEY and CDR2 is SMNVEV (reference sequence). Trimming took 0 bases from V and 4 from J, leaving 6 bases between them. In nucleotides, the CDR3 is TGTGCCAGCAGTTTATCAGGGCTTAATGAAAAACTGTTTTTT. Its translation: CASSLSGLNEKLFF.

This chain uses TRBV4-3 with TRBJ1-6; the match to TRBD1 covers 7 bases. V trimming: 0 bases; J trimming: 1 base; junction bases outside the gene matches: 12. CDR1 LGHNA and CDR2 YSLEER come from the germline V gene. The CDR3 contains 20 residues. CDR3: CASSQDLRGTDESYNSPLHF. The CDR3, as DNA: TGCGCCAGCAGCCAAGATTTGAGGGGGACAGACGAGTCCTATAATTCACCCCTCCACTTT.

The CDR3 region has the DNA TGTGCCAGCAGTGAATTAGTGGGTGCCGGGGAGCTGTTTTTT. Its protein is CASSELVGAGELFF. V is TRBV25-1 and J is TRBJ2-2; no clear D gene. Germline loops: CDR1 MGHDK, CDR2 SYGVNS. The CDR3 covers 14 residues. V lost 1 base and J lost 6, with 9 bases in between.

This chain joins TRBV7-2 and TRBJ2-3, with 9 bases lining up with TRBD2. Germline V gene data show CDR1 as SGHTA and CDR2 as FQGNSA. V was clipped by 1 base and J by 3 bases; unmatched bases: 8. This CDR3 region has 17 residues. The CDR3 DNA reads TGTGCCAGCAGCTTAGTGGCGCGGGGGGGGCGTACAGATACGCAGTATTTT. Translating gives CASSLVARGGRTDTQYF.